This passage covers 13 T cell receptor beta chains from one sample sequenced in a study of T cell changes during pregnancy in multiple sclerosis. Assay used: immunoSEQ multiplex PCR; TCRdb lists only in-frame clones, some missing. The data contain around 60,000 clones, roughly 92% of them singletons. The sample consisted of CD8+ T cells from peripheral blood mononuclear cells, taken in the third trimester of pregnancy. These receptors all stem from a female donor with multiple sclerosis, enrolled in a pregnancy study.

The V call is TRBV7-6, the J call TRBJ2-7, with a tentative D call TRBD2 (6 bases). Trimming cost V 4 bases and J 0 bases, with 10 bases left between them. This CDR3 is built from 14 residues. In germline, CDR1 is SGHVS, CDR2 FNYEAQ. The CDR3 spells CASSSDGSSYEQYF. The CDR3 DNA reads as TGTGCCAGCAGCTCGGACGGGAGCTCCTACGAGCAGTACTTC.

V usage is TRBV7-8 and J usage is TRBJ2-3, with 7 nucleotides matching TRBD2. CDR3 length: 15 amino acids. Germline CDR1 SGHVS, CDR2 FQNEAQ. The V segment lost 5 bases and the J segment 4 bases; nucleotides outside the gene matches: 9. DNA of the CDR3: TGTGCCAGCAGCACCGGACGGGAGGTTGCAGATACGCAGTATTTT. Encoded protein: CASSTGREVADTQYF.

This chain joins TRBV6-6 and TRBJ1-1; D may be TRBD1 (5 bases). CDR1 and CDR2 (germline): MNHNY, SVGAGI (reference sequence). Trimming removed 6 bases from V and 6 bases from J, with 11 bases in between. The length of the CDR3 is 12 residues. The CDR3 loop is CASSPQGPEAFF. The CDR3 bases are TGTGCCAGCAGCCCCCAGGGCCCTGAAGCTTTCTTT.

This clone was observed once. The V call is TRBV7-9, the J call TRBJ2-2, with D unresolved. Germline-derived CDR1 and CDR2 are SEHNR and FQNEAQ (reference sequence). The CDR3 is 12 residues long. V lost 5 bases and J lost 6, with 7 bases in between. CDR3 nucleotides: TGTGCCAGCAGCCTCTCGGCCGGGGAGCTGTTTTTT. Its protein is CASSLSAGELFF.

The J gene is TRBJ2-1, the V gene TRBV7-9; D not certain. Trimming cost V 5 bases and J 8 bases, with 19 bases left between them. Germline V CDR1 and CDR2: SEHNR, FQNEAQ (reference sequence). This CDR3 is built from 15 residues. The CDR3 DNA reads TGTGCCAGCAGCCGCCCTCCCAAAGACTCGGATGAGCAGTTCTTC. This encodes CASSRPPKDSDEQFF. The complete variable domain, with remaining parts taken from reference TRBV7-9 and TRBJ2-1, reads DTGVSQNPRHKITKRGQNVTFRCDPISEHNRLYWYRQTLGQGPEFLTYFQNEAQLEKSRLLSDRFSAERPKGSFSTLEIQRTEQGDSAMYLCASSRPPKDSDEQFFGPGTRLTVL.

The V and J genes are TRBV6-5 and TRBJ2-4; the D gene is possibly TRBD1 (6 bases). Germline lookup yields CDR1 MNHEY and CDR2 SVGAGI. Trimming shortened V by 6 bases and J by 2 bases, and 11 bases separated the two germline ends. CDR3 length: 14 residues. DNA for the CDR3: TGTGCCAGCAGGTCGGGACAAACCAAAAACATTCAGTACTTC. Translation: CASRSGQTKNIQYF.

The chain links TRBV9 to TRBJ2-5, with 8 bases matching TRBD2. The CDR3 covers 17 residues. Trimming at V came to 0 bases and at J to 3 bases, leaving 10 bases not matched to a gene. Germline assignment: CDR1 SGDLS and CDR2 YYNGEE. The CDR3 coding sequence is TGTGCCAGCAGCGTAGGTGGGGGGGGACTAGGTAAAGAGACCCAGTACTTC. Translating gives CASSVGGGGLGKETQYF.

This rearrangement joins TRBV6-4 to TRBJ2-1, with TRBD2 matching 8 bases. The ends lost 1 base at V and 6 bases at J; junction bases unmatched: 8. The CDR3 contains 16 residues. Germline lookup yields CDR1 MRHNA and CDR2 SNTAGT. The CDR3 DNA reads TGTGCCAGCAGTGACTATACTAGCGGAGGGGGCAATGAGCAGTTCTTC. Translated, it gives CASSDYTSGGGNEQFF.

The chain couples TRBV29-1 to TRBJ2-7; the match to TRBD1 covers 8 bases. The CDR3 length is 14 residues. CDR1 is SQVTM and CDR2 is ANQGSEA in the germline V gene. The ends lost 4 bases at V and 6 bases at J; junction bases unmatched: 11. CDR3 in amino acids: CSVVLRDRPREQYF. CDR3 DNA: TGCAGCGTTGTCCTCAGGGACAGGCCTCGCGAGCAGTACTTC.

The genes are TRBV2 and TRBJ2-1; 9 nucleotides align to TRBD1. Germline-derived CDR1 and CDR2 are SNHLY and FYNNEI. Trimming cost V 6 bases and J 7 bases; bases outside gene matches: 10. This CDR3 contains 15 residues. The CDR3 sequence: CASSPGTGYLNEQFF. CDR3 DNA sequence: TGTGCCAGCAGCCCTGGGACAGGGTATCTGAATGAGCAGTTCTTC.

Points on this clone: Germline and junction disagree at one end, which may indicate a read error. The V and J genes are TRBV27 and TRBJ2-1; 10 bases map to TRBD2. The CDR3 is made up of 16 amino acids. Germline lookup yields CDR1 MNHEY and CDR2 SMNVEV (reference sequence). CDR3 DNA sequence: TGTGCCACCAAGGGTCGTCCTAGCGGGAGCTACGATGAGCAGTTCTTC. The encoded protein is CATKGRPSGSYDEQFF.

The V and J genes are TRBV29-1 and TRBJ2-1, with TRBD1 matching over 7 bases. Germline CDR1 SQVTM, CDR2 ANQGSEA. The CDR3 consists of 17 residues. The V gene end was trimmed by 2 bases and the J gene end by 3 bases; junction bases not matched to a gene: 13. The CDR3: CSVETRMTGYDYNEQFF. The CDR3 nucleotides read TGCAGCGTTGAAACCAGGATGACAGGGTATGACTACAATGAGCAGTTCTTC.

The chain combines TRBV12-5 with TRBJ1-2; D is unclear. This CDR3 region has 13 residues. V was pared by 6 bases and J by 8 bases, with 16 bases between. The germline V gene has CDR1 LGHNT and CDR2 FRNRAP. CDR3 in DNA: TGTGCTAGTGGCCAATTGCCGGTTTACGGCTACACCTTC. As protein: CASGQLPVYGYTF. Based on the CDR3 plus reference TRBV12-5 and TRBJ1-2, the full variable domain is DARVTQTPRHKVTEMGQEVTMRCQPILGHNTVFWYRQTMMQGLELLAYFRNRAPLDDSGMPKDRFSAEMPDATLATLKIQPSEPRDSAVYFCASGQLPVYGYTFGSGTRLTVV.